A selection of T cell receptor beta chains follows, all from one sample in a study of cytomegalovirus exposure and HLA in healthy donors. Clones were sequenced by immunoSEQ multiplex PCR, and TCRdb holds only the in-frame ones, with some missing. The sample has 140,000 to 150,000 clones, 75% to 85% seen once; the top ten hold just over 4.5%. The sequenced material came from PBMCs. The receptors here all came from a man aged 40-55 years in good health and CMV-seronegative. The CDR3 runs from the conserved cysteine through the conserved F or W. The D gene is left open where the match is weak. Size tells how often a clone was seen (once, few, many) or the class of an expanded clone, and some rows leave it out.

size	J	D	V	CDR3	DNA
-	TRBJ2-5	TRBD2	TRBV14	CASSQAGLAGRYQETQYF	TGTGCCAGCAGCCAAGCGGGACTAGCGGGGAGGTACCAAGAGACCCAGTACTTC
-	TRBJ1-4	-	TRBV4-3	CASSQGRRNEKLFF	TGCGCCAGCAGCCAGGGCCGCAGGAATGAAAAACTGTTTTTT
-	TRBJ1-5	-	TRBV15	CATSSLGGQPQHF	TGTGCCACCAGCAGTCTAGGCGGTCAGCCCCAGCATTTT
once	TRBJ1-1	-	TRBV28	CASSFSRGLNTEAFF	TGTGCCAGCAGTTTTTCGCGGGGATTGAACACTGAAGCTTTCTTT
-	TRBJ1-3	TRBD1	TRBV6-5	CASSTSQGVGNTIYF	TGTGCCAGCAGTACCTCCCAGGGGGTTGGAAACACCATATATTTT
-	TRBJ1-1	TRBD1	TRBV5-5	CASSVRPGQGNTEAFF	TGTGCCAGCAGCGTAAGGCCGGGACAGGGGAACACTGAAGCTTTCTTT
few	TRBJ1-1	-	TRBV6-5	CASSYVSLGGVTEAFF	TGTGCCAGCAGTTACGTCAGTCTGGGAGGGGTGACTGAAGCTTTCTTT
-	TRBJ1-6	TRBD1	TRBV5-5	CASRYNRDSNSPLHF	TGTGCCAGCAGATATAACCGGGACAGTAATTCACCCCTCCACTTT
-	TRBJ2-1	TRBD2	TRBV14	CASSQLAGGPNEQFF	TGTGCCAGCAGCCAACTAGCGGGGGGGCCGAATGAGCAGTTCTTC
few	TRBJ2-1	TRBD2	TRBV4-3	CASSQVGSTSRVSYNEQFF	TGCGCCAGCAGCCAAGTTGGTTCGACTAGCCGGGTCTCCTACAATGAGCAGTTCTTC
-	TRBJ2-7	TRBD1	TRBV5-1	CASSHTGQGGEQYF	TGCGCCAGCAGCCATACGGGACAGGGGGGCGAGCAGTACTTC
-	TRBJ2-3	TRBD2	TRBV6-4	CASSVLAGGEDTQYF	TGTGCCAGCAGTGTTCTAGCGGGCGGCGAAGATACGCAGTATTTT
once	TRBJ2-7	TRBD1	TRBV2	CASSVRRTGTTYEQYF	TGTGCCAGCAGTGTACGGAGGACAGGTACCACCTACGAGCAGTACTTC
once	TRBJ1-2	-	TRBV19	CASSTQRAGGYGYTF	TGTGCCAGTAGTACTCAAAGGGCGGGCGGCTATGGCTACACCTTC
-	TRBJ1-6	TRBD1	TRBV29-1	CSVDLSGDRRNSPLHF	TGCAGCGTTGATCTCTCAGGGGACAGGAGGAATTCACCCCTCCACTTT
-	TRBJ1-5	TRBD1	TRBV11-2	CASSLTGSPQPQHF	TGTGCCAGCAGCTTGACAGGGTCGCCTCAGCCCCAGCATTTT
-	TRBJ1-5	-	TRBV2	CATRRGASNQPQHF	TGTGCCACCCGACGCGGGGCGAGCAATCAGCCCCAGCATTTT
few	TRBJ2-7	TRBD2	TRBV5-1	CASSVGTTSGYEQYF	TGCGCCAGCAGCGTCGGGACTACTAGTGGCTACGAGCAGTACTTC
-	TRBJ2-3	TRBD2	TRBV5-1	CASSSTSGGTPTQYF	TGCGCCAGCAGCTCGACTAGCGGGGGGACACCGACGCAGTATTTT
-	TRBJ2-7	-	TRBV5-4	CASSFPGQDSSYEQYF	TGTGCCAGCAGCTTTCCCGGCCAGGACTCCTCCTACGAGCAGTACTTC
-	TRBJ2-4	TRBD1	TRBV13	CASSFGTGGDIQYF	TGTGCCAGCAGCTTCGGGACAGGGGGAGACATTCAGTACTTC
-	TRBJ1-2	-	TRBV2	CASSEKLKSSGDPF	TGTGCCAGCAGTGAGAAGTTGAAGTCGTCAGGGGATCCCTTC
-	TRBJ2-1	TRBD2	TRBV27	CASSLSGGGRVNEQFF	TGTGCCAGCAGTTTATCGGGCGGGGGGCGCGTGAATGAGCAGTTCTTC
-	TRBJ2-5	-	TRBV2	CASSEPHRWKTQYF	TGTGCCAGCAGTGAACCTCACAGGTGGAAGACCCAGTACTTC
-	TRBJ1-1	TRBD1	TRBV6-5	CASTAGTGSTEAFF	TGTGCCAGCACCGCGGGGACAGGGAGCACTGAAGCTTTCTTT
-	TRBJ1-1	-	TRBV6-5	CASRKGGFENTEAFF	TGTGCCAGCAGAAAAGGCGGGTTTGAGAACACTGAAGCTTTCTTT
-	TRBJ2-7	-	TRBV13	CASRDQGRGYEQYF	TGTGCCAGCAGGGATCAGGGAAGAGGCTACGAGCAGTACTTC
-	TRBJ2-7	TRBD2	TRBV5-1	CASSPGTSVYEQYF	TGCGCCAGCAGCCCGGGGACTAGCGTCTACGAGCAGTACTTC
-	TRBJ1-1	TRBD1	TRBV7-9	CASSLARTGFTEAFF	TGTGCCAGCAGCTTAGCGCGGACAGGGTTCACTGAAGCTTTCTTT
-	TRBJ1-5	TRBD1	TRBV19	CASSIARTGASYSNQPQHF	TGTGCCAGTAGTATAGCGCGGACAGGGGCCTCCTATAGCAATCAGCCCCAGCATTTT
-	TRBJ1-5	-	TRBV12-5	CASVLSGSSNQPQHF	TGTGCTAGTGTTCTGTCCGGGTCAAGTAATCAGCCCCAGCATTTT
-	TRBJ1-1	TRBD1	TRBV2	CASSRQGKEEAFF	TGTGCCAGCAGCAGACAGGGGAAAGAGGAAGCTTTCTTT
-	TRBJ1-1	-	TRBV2	CASSGTVEAFF	TGTGCCAGCAGTGGGACAGTCGAAGCTTTCTTT
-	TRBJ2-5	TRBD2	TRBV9	CASSVVAGGAQYF	TGTGCCAGCAGCGTAGTTGCTGGGGGGGCCCAGTACTTC
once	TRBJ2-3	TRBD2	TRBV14	CASSQRLLARADTQYF	TGTGCCAGCAGCCAACGCCTACTAGCGAGGGCAGATACGCAGTATTTT
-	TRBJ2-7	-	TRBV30	CAWSASWEQYF	TGTGCCTGGAGTGCCAGTTGGGAGCAGTACTTC
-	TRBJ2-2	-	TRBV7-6	CASSSPGGELFF	TGTGCCAGCAGCTCCCCCGGCGGGGAGCTGTTTTTT
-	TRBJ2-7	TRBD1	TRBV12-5	CASGSRQGAYEQYF	TGTGCTAGTGGTTCGCGACAGGGGGCCTACGAGCAGTACTTC
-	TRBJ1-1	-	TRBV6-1	CASSDQGRPNTEAFF	TGTGCCAGCAGTGACCAGGGGCGTCCGAACACTGAAGCTTTCTTT
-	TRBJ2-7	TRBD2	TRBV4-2	CASSQSSRAGAFEQYF	TGTGCCAGCAGCCAAAGCAGTCGAGCGGGGGCCTTCGAGCAGTACTTC
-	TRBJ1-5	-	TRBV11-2	CASSLEYGAQHF	TGTGCCAGCAGCTTGGAATACGGGGCCCAGCATTTT
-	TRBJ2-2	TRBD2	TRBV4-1	CASSRTSQNTGELFF	TGCGCCAGCAGCCGGACTAGCCAGAACACCGGGGAGCTGTTTTTT
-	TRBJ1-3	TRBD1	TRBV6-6	CASSGPGQASGNTIYF	TGTGCCAGCAGTGGACCGGGACAGGCCTCTGGAAACACCATATATTTT
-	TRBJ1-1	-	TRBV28	CASYEGVNTEAFF	TGTGCCAGCTACGAGGGGGTGAACACTGAAGCTTTCTTT
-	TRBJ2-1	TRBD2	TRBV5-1	CASSISGGSYNEQFF	TGCGCCAGCAGCATTAGCGGGGGCTCCTACAATGAGCAGTTCTTC
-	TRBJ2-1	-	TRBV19	CASRALMGSYNEQFF	TGTGCCAGTAGAGCGTTGATGGGTTCCTACAATGAGCAGTTCTTC
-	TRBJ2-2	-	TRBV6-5	CASSGGGHTGELFF	TGTGCCAGCAGTGGGGGGGGGCATACCGGGGAGCTGTTTTTT
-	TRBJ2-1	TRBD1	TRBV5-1	CASSKGDRGSNEQFF	TGCGCCAGCAGCAAGGGGGACAGGGGAAGCAATGAGCAGTTCTTC
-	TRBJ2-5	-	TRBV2	CASRAAGAGETQYF	TGTGCCTCTCGCGCTGCAGGGGCGGGAGAGACCCAGTACTTC
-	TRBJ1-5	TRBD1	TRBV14	CASSQDRTGSQHF	TGTGCCAGCAGCCAAGACAGGACAGGATCTCAGCATTTT
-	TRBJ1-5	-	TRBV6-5	CASRRNRDTDQPQHF	TGTGCCAGCAGAAGAAACCGGGACACAGATCAGCCCCAGCATTTT